This TCR beta chain was recorded in a study of preoperative IRX-2 immunotherapy in early breast cancer (dated by TCRdb to the late 2010s). Comment on this clone: Its antigen target is currently unknown. No much larger clone is present one base from it, and per-base qualities are unavailable.

Library preparation used the immunoSEQ multiplex PCR assay. As stored in TCRdb, this immuneACCESS dataset retains in-frame rearrangements with V and J assigned. A fraction of the clones does not appear; measured against another copy, unresolved V genes explain less than half of the discrepancy, and the remainder lacks a known reason. A total of 30,000 to 45,000 clones appear in this sample, roughly 82% of them only once. The ten top clones hold over 1.3% of the sample. Per the publication, the treatment or condition label means: preoperative locoregional IRX-2 cytokine immunotherapy. The samples were obtained from a phase Ib study that tested preoperative, locoregional IRX-2 cytokine immunotherapy designed to prime immune responses. Patients with early-stage breast cancer who were given IRX-2 before surgery served as donors. The V end loses 8 bases and the J end loses 9 bases, and a stretch of 13 bases separates them. CDR1 and CDR2, looked up from the germline V gene (reference sequence), are WNHNN and SYGVQD. The CDR3 measures 11 amino acids from cysteine to phenylalanine. The only DNA kept is the CDR3, 33 bases in frame from the first base.

The rearranged chain carries TRBV10-1 and TRBJ2-5, with the D gene too uncertain to name. The input for sequencing was lymph node tissue, taken after IRX-2 immunotherapy. The sequence was collected from a human donor with breast cancer. The bases are TGCGCCAGCTCCCCGGCAGGTTCCCAGTACTTC. Its coded protein is CASSPAGSQYF.